The 31 T cell receptor beta chains listed next were all sequenced from one sample in a study of cytomegalovirus exposure and HLA in healthy donors. Primers: 60 Vbeta forward and 13 Jbeta reverse. This table comes from immunoSEQ multiplex PCR, and its TCRdb copy is limited to in-frame clones, with some not included. The sample yields 150,000 to 200,000 clones, around four fifths seen once. Sequencing input: PBMCs. Receptors originate from a man in his forties in good health and CMV-seropositive.

The V gene is TRBV2, the J gene TRBJ2-2; tentatively, D is TRBD2 (5 bases). Germline-derived CDR1 and CDR2 are SNHLY and FYNNEI. V gave up 8 bases and J gave up 4 bases, with 14 bases separating them. The CDR3 consists of 14 residues. The CDR3, as DNA: TGTGCCAGCCGGGGAGATGGGTCCACCGGGGAGCTGTTTTTT. It translates to CASRGDGSTGELFF.

This sequence joins TRBV6-1 and TRBJ2-7; D gene unclear. V lost 4 bases and J lost 0, with 4 bases in between. Germline V gene sequence: CDR1 MNHNS, CDR2 SASEGT. This CDR3 has 12 residues. CDR3 sequence: CASSAHSYEQYF. As DNA, the CDR3 is TGTGCCAGCAGTGCACACTCCTACGAGCAGTACTTC.

CDR3 sequence reads: CASSPGTSGRFSSYEQYF. The CDR3 DNA is TGTGCCAGCAGCCCCGGGACTAGCGGGAGGTTCAGCTCCTACGAGCAGTACTTC. The V call is TRBV9, the J call TRBJ2-7, with 15 bases fitting TRBD2. The CDR3 sequence is 18 residues long. The germline CDR1 and CDR2 sequences are SGDLS and YYNGEE. Trimming at V came to 4 bases and at J to 0 bases, leaving 8 bases not matched to a gene.

The gene calls are TRBV7-9 and TRBJ2-5; D remains ambiguous. This CDR3 region has 13 residues. V lost 5 bases and J lost 8, with 15 bases in between. The germline V gene has CDR1 SEHNR and CDR2 FQNEAQ (reference sequence). The CDR3 region is CASSAGPGDTQYF. In DNA form, the CDR3 reads TGTGCCAGCAGCGCCGGCCCGGGTGACACCCAGTACTTC.

This chain connects TRBV19 to TRBJ1-3, with 7 positions matching TRBD1. The CDR3 runs to 14 residues. The germline V gene has CDR1 LNHDA and CDR2 SQIVND (reference sequence). The V segment lost 8 bases and the J segment 8 bases; nucleotides outside the gene matches: 12. The CDR3: CASLPGTAGYTIYF. In nucleotides, the CDR3 is TGTGCCAGTCTACCCGGGACAGCGGGCTACACCATATATTTT.

This clone came up a few times. V and J are TRBV9 and TRBJ1-1; 10 positions agree with TRBD1. The CDR3 totals 16 residues. The J segment lost 1 base and the V segment lost 4 bases, leaving 7 bases of the junction unmatched. Germline V gene data show CDR1 as SGDLS and CDR2 as YYNGEE. Written as DNA, the CDR3 is TGTGCCAGCAGCCCTCGACAGGGGGCCTGGAACACTGAAGCTTTCTTT. This translates into CASSPRQGAWNTEAFF.

V is TRBV7-6 and J is TRBJ2-5; TRBD2 agrees at 12 bases. The J call may not be correct, given that the DNA end is closer to TRBJ2-7. The CDR3 is 18 amino acids. The germline CDR1 and CDR2 sequences are SGHVS and FNYEAQ. The CDR3 region has the DNA TGTGCCAGCAGCCTGACTTCGACTAGCGGGGGCTACGTCTACGAGCAGTACTTC. Translated: CASSLTSTSGGYVYEQYF.

The chain links TRBV29-1 to TRBJ1-2; D possibly corresponds to TRBD1 (6 bases). The germline V gene has CDR1 SQVTM and CDR2 ANQGSEA. The CDR3 extends over 14 amino acids. The V and J ends lost 6 bases and 0 bases respectively, with 14 bases between them. The CDR3 sequence: CSVIWTASNYGYTF. The DNA of the CDR3 is TGCAGCGTAATATGGACAGCCTCTAACTATGGCTACACCTTC.

The CDR3 nucleotides read TGTGCCAGCAGGTTTAGCGGCCTCCAAGGAGAGACCCAGTACTTC. Its protein is CASRFSGLQGETQYF. V and J are TRBV7-2 and TRBJ2-5; maybe TRBD2 (6 bases). Germline CDR1 and CDR2: SGHTA and FQGNSA. Trimming pared 6 bases from V and 4 bases from J, leaving 18 bases between. This CDR3 is 15 amino acids long.

V gene TRBV15 combines with J gene TRBJ2-1, with a possible D match to TRBD2 (5 bases). The CDR3 is made up of 18 amino acids. Per germline, CDR1 LNHNV and CDR2 YYDKDF (reference sequence). V was trimmed by 0 bases and J by 9 bases, leaving 24 bases between them. CDR3 residues: CATSRDHRRGSLASEQFF. The CDR3, as DNA: TGTGCCACCAGCAGAGATCATCGCCGGGGATCCTTGGCCAGTGAGCAGTTCTTC. Filled out from reference TRBV15 and TRBJ2-1, the complete variable domain reads DAMVIQNPRYQVTQFGKPVTLSCSQTLNHNVMYWYQQKSSQAPKLLFHYYDKDFNNEADTPDNFQSRRPNTSFCFLDIRSPGLGDTAMYLCATSRDHRRGSLASEQFFGPGTRLTVL.

The count of this clone is one. The chain links TRBV12-5 to TRBJ2-2; 12 nucleotides align to TRBD2. J was trimmed by 7 bases and V by 2 bases; bases with no gene match: 5. CDR3 length equals 16 residues. CDR1 and CDR2 from the germline V gene are LGHNT and FRNRAP. The DNA for the CDR3 is TGTGCTAGTGGTTTGACTAGCGGGAGGATCGGCGGGGAGCTGTTTTTT. Amino acids: CASGLTSGRIGGELFF.

The chain joins TRBV28 to TRBJ2-3; 8 bases line up with TRBD2. V was clipped by 2 bases and J by 6 bases; unmatched bases: 7. The length of the CDR3 is 15 residues. Germline lookup yields CDR1 MDHEN and CDR2 SYDVKM. This CDR3 is CASSLGAGDVDTQYF. Written as DNA, the CDR3 is TGTGCCAGCAGTTTAGGAGCGGGAGACGTGGATACGCAGTATTTT.

V and J are TRBV10-1 and TRBJ2-7; a possible D gene is TRBD1 (6 bases). The CDR3 is made up of 13 amino acids. The V gene lost 5 bases and the J gene lost 6 bases, with 14 bases spanning the gap. Per germline, CDR1 WNHNN and CDR2 SYGVQD (reference sequence). This CDR3 reads CASSKNRVLEQYF. The DNA for the CDR3 is TGCGCCAGCAGTAAAAACAGGGTTCTCGAGCAGTACTTC.

This clone occurred once. The chain carries TRBV15 and TRBJ2-7, with a weak D call TRBD2 (6 bases). Germline loops: CDR1 LNHNV, CDR2 YYDKDF (reference sequence). Trimming left V 5 bases short and J 3 bases short, with 23 bases between. This CDR3 region has 17 residues. The CDR3 loop reads CATSVGDSGTGYYEQYF. CDR3 sequence (DNA): TGTGCCACCAGCGTGGGAGACTCCGGGACTGGGTACTACGAGCAGTACTTC.

The chain carries TRBV6-6 and TRBJ2-5, with no clear D. Trimming shortened V by 4 bases and J by 5 bases, and 14 bases separated the two germline ends. The CDR3 sequence is 14 residues long. The germline V gene has CDR1 MNHNY and CDR2 SVGAGI (reference sequence). The CDR3 bases are TGTGCCAGCAGTTTCTCTGGTGGCGGTGAGACCCAGTACTTC. Amino acid sequence: CASSFSGGGETQYF.

The chain uses TRBV28 and TRBJ2-3; D is perhaps TRBD1 (5 bases). Germline CDR1 reads MDHEN; CDR2 reads SYDVKM. The CDR3 has 15 residues. The V gene lost 2 bases and the J gene lost 4 bases, with 13 bases spanning the gap. In nucleotides, the CDR3 is TGTGCCAGCAGTTTAAGGGGCGGCTTCGCAGATACGCAGTATTTT. Translated, it gives CASSLRGGFADTQYF.

J is TRBJ2-1 and V is TRBV27, with TRBD2 matching over 9 bases. Germline values: CDR1 MNHEY, CDR2 SMNVEV (reference sequence). With 3 bases clipped from V and 10 bases from J, the junction kept 10 bases outside the gene matches. This CDR3 contains 15 residues. CDR3 sequence reads: CASSLRAGGRQEQFF. The CDR3 bases are TGTGCCAGCAGTTTGAGAGCGGGAGGACGCCAAGAGCAGTTCTTC.

Regarding this clone: At the DNA level, this CDR3 is encoded by other sequences in the same sample as well. The chain uses TRBV9 and TRBJ1-1; D ambiguous. V lost 0 bases to trimming and J lost 0 bases, with 3 bases between them. There are 13 residues in the CDR3. CDR1 and CDR2 (germline): SGDLS, YYNGEE. In nucleotides, the CDR3 is TGTGCCAGCAGCGTAGCGGTGAACACTGAAGCTTTCTTT. This sequence encodes CASSVAVNTEAFF.

The chain uses TRBV10-3 and TRBJ2-7, with TRBD2 matching over 8 bases. Trimming took 7 bases from V and 6 from J; bases not matched to a gene: 8. Germline CDR1 and CDR2: ENHRY and SYGVKD. The CDR3 loop spans 13 amino acids. CDR3 sequence reads: CAITPGREGEQYF. The CDR3 nucleotides are TGTGCCATCACCCCCGGACGGGAGGGCGAGCAGTACTTC.

This chain joins TRBV6-5 and TRBJ1-1; D remains unclear. Germline V gene data show CDR1 as MNHEY and CDR2 as SVGAGI. The CDR3 contains 15 residues. Between the trimmed V and J ends, which lost 0 bases and 4 bases, there was a span of 12 bases. This CDR3 is CASSYSSGFGTEAFF. The CDR3 DNA reads as TGTGCCAGCAGTTACTCATCCGGGTTCGGCACTGAAGCTTTCTTT.

This clone has a single count. The chain joins TRBV7-3 to TRBJ1-1, with 8 nucleotides matching TRBD1. The CDR3 length is 13 residues. The V gene end was trimmed by 5 bases and the J gene end by 3 bases; junction bases not matched to a gene: 2. Germline CDR1 reads SGHTA; CDR2 reads FQGTGA. This CDR3 is CASSAQGDTEAFF. As DNA, the CDR3 is TGTGCCAGCAGCGCACAGGGGGACACTGAAGCTTTCTTT.

Here the CDR3 DNA reads TGTGCCAGCACCGGCGGACTGTTAACTCCGCATTTT. Its translation is CASTGGLLTPHF. The V call is TRBV28, the J call TRBJ1-5; D uncertain. Trimming stripped 7 bases from V and 15 bases from J, with 19 bases between. Germline CDR1 MDHEN, CDR2 SYDVKM. The CDR3 is 12 amino acids. Filled out from reference TRBV28 and TRBJ1-5, the complete variable domain reads DVKVTQSSRYLVKRTGEKVFLECVQDMDHENMFWYRQDPGLGLRLIYFSYDVKMKEKGDIPEGYSVSREKKERFSLILESASTNQTSMYLCASTGGLLTPHFGDGTRLSIL.

J is TRBJ1-1 and V is TRBV7-2; 8 nucleotides agree with TRBD1. CDR1 SGHTA and CDR2 FQGNSA come from the germline V gene. The V and J ends lost 5 bases and 5 bases, in that order; junction bases with no gene match: 7. The CDR3 contains 14 residues. The CDR3 DNA reads as TGTGCCAGCAGCCCCGGACAGGGTTGGACTGAAGCTTTCTTT. Protein sequence: CASSPGQGWTEAFF.

The chain recombines TRBV2 with TRBJ2-3, with D perhaps TRBD1 (6 bases). Trimming left V 5 bases short and J 1 base short, with 10 bases between. From germline, CDR1 is SNHLY and CDR2 FYNNEI. The CDR3 has 14 residues. CDR3 amino acids: CASSTGFRTDTQYF. Here the CDR3 DNA reads TGTGCCAGCAGTACAGGGTTCCGCACAGATACGCAGTATTTT.

The chain combines TRBV29-1 with TRBJ2-7; TRBD2 aligns across 8 bases. CDR3 length equals 13 residues. The V gene end was trimmed by 8 bases and the J gene end by 0 bases; junction bases not matched to a gene: 6. Looked up from germline, CDR1 is SQVTM and CDR2 is ANQGSEA. The CDR3 DNA follows: TGCAGCTGGCGGGAGGTTAACTCCTACGAGCAGTACTTC. Encoded protein: CSWREVNSYEQYF.

Remarks on this clone: Other DNA sequences in the sample encode the same CDR3. The chain links TRBV5-1 to TRBJ2-7; 11 nucleotides align to TRBD1. The CDR3 spans 14 residues. Per the germline V gene, CDR1 is SGHRS and CDR2 is YFSETQ. V lost 3 bases and J lost 2; bases outside the gene matches: 1. The CDR3 DNA reads as TGCGCCAGCAGCTCGGGACAGGGGGCCTACGAGCAGTACTTC. Translation gives CASSSGQGAYEQYF.

A few counts support this clone. The chain employs TRBV27 and TRBJ1-5, with no clear D. The CDR3 sequence is 14 residues long. V was pared by 6 bases and J by 0 bases, with 9 bases between. Germline V gene sequence: CDR1 MNHEY, CDR2 SMNVEV (reference sequence). CDR3 in amino acids: CASRGPLSNQPQHF. DNA of the CDR3: TGTGCCAGCAGGGGCCCGCTTAGCAATCAGCCCCAGCATTTT.

V is TRBV9 and J is TRBJ1-2; perhaps TRBD1 as D (6 bases). Trimming removed 4 bases at V and 3 bases at J, with 16 bases between. CDR3 length equals 15 residues. Germline CDR1 reads SGDLS; CDR2 reads YYNGEE. The CDR3 loop is CASSPQWTAYYGYTF. The CDR3 DNA is TGTGCCAGCAGCCCCCAGTGGACAGCCTACTATGGCTACACCTTC.

This clone was picked up a small number of times. The genes are TRBV7-8 and TRBJ2-3; D not certain. Trimming shortened V by 0 bases and J by 6 bases, and 4 bases separated the two germline ends. Per the germline V gene, CDR1 is SGHVS and CDR2 is FQNEAQ. There are 12 residues in the CDR3. CDR3 in DNA: TGTGCCAGCAGCTTAGCGACTGATACGCAGTATTTT. It translates to CASSLATDTQYF.

The chain carries TRBV27 and TRBJ1-1, with D possibly TRBD1 on 5 matching bases. The germline gives CDR1 MNHEY, CDR2 SMNVEV (reference sequence). Deletions cut 5 bases from V and 0 bases from J, with 7 bases between. There are 13 residues in the CDR3. CDR3 sequence: CASSTGVNTEAFF. The DNA for the CDR3 is TGTGCCAGCAGTACAGGAGTGAACACTGAAGCTTTCTTT.

This chain links TRBV19 with TRBJ2-2; 9 nucleotides line up with TRBD2. V lost 3 bases and J lost 4; bases outside the gene matches: 3. The CDR3 totals 15 residues. Per germline, CDR1 LNHDA and CDR2 SQIVND (reference sequence). The CDR3 spells CASSISGRPTGELFF. The CDR3 coding sequence is TGTGCCAGTAGTATTAGCGGGAGACCCACCGGGGAGCTGTTTTTT.